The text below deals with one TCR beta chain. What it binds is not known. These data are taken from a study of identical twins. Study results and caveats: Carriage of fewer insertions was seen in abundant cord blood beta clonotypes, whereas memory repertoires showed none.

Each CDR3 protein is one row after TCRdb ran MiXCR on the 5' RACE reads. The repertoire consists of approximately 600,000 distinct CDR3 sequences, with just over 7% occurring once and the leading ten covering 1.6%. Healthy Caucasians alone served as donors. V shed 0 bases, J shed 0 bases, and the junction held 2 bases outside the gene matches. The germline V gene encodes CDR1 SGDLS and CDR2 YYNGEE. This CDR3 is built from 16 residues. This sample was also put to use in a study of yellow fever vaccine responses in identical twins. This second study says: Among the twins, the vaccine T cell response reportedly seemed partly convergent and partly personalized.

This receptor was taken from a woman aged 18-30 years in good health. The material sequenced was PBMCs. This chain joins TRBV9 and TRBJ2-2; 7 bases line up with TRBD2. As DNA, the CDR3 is TGTGCCAGCAGCGTAGCTGGGACTACGAACACCGGGGAGCTGTTTTTT. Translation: CASSVAGTTNTGELFF.